Sequencing of this T cell receptor beta chain was carried out in a study of shared clonotypes between healthy human individuals. Study information: Per-donor plates numbered three CD4 naive, three CD4 memory, two CD8 naive and one CD8 memory.

Researchers ran the assay at a deep level. Measured with immunoSEQ multiplex PCR; TCRdb has only the in-frame clones, and not every one. The table lists about 680,000 clones, approximately 90% of them singletons. Selected positively for CCR7 and CD45RO-negative, naive CD8 cells excluded terminally differentiated effector memory CD45RA+ cells. Within Nashville, Tennessee resided all donors, each a Caucasian adult. The sequenced material came from naive CD8+ T cells sorted from blood. This receptor was taken from a young man in good health.

The DNA for the CDR3 is TGTGCCAGCAGTGAAGTTACGGCTCAGCCCCAGCATTTT. It yields the protein CASSEVTAQPQHF. The chain carries TRBV6-1 and TRBJ1-5; D remains unclear. V was pared by 1 base and J by 6 bases, with 7 bases between. Germline V gene data show CDR1 as MNHNS and CDR2 as SASEGT. The CDR3 loop spans 13 amino acids.